Following are 23 T cell receptor beta chains from one sample sequenced in a study of high-grade serous ovarian cancer treatment subgroups. Tumor samples were taken before definitive surgery or chemotherapy. The table came from immunoSEQ multiplex PCR; TCRdb's copy has only in-frame clones and leaves some out. The table lists thousands of clones, about 76% of them singletons. The sample comprised tumor tissue. These receptors all come from a human donor with high-grade serous ovarian cancer.

This chain joins TRBV4-3 and TRBJ1-2, with TRBD1 as a possible D gene (5 bases). V was shortened by 1 base and J by 4 bases, with 13 bases between the two germline ends. Germline CDR1 and CDR2: LGHNA and YSLEER. The CDR3 is made up of 15 amino acids. Here the CDR3 DNA reads TGCGCCAGCAGCCAAGCGATCCGGGACCCCTATGGCTACACCTTC. Translation gives CASSQAIRDPYGYTF.

CDR3 bases: TGTGCCAGCAGCAATTATCAGGATACGCAGTATTTT. It encodes CASSNYQDTQYF. The chain is built from TRBV7-9 and TRBJ2-3; no clear D. V lost 5 bases, J lost 6 bases, and 9 bases lay in between. CDR1 is SEHNR, CDR2 FQNEAQ, per germline (reference sequence). CDR3 length: 12 amino acids.

V gene TRBV10-3 combines with J gene TRBJ1-1; D not resolved. The CDR3 has 11 residues. Germline CDR1 and CDR2: ENHRY and SYGVKD. With 10 bases removed from V and 0 bases from J, the gap between germline ends came to 6 bases. The DNA of the CDR3 is TGTGCCAGCAGCCTGAACACTGAAGCTTTCTTT. Translated, it gives CASSLNTEAFF.

The chain carries TRBV27 and TRBJ1-5; unclear D gene. This CDR3 is built from 14 residues. CDR1 is MNHEY, CDR2 SMNVEV, per germline (reference sequence). Trimming took off 3 bases at V and 13 bases at J, with 19 bases between the two ends. CDR3 DNA: TGTGCCAGCAGTTTTAGGGCAACCTGGGCATTACAGCATTTT. Protein: CASSFRATWALQHF.

V gene TRBV5-1 combines with J gene TRBJ1-1; no clear D gene. Trimming removed 4 bases at V and 7 bases at J, with 17 bases between. There are 14 residues in the CDR3. The V gene's germline CDR1 is SGHRS and CDR2 YFSETQ. Written as DNA, the CDR3 is TGCGCCAGCAGCCTCCGAGGAGAGCGACTTGAAGCTTTCTTT. It encodes CASSLRGERLEAFF. Based on the CDR3 plus reference TRBV5-1 and TRBJ1-1, the full variable domain is KAGVTQTPRYLIKTRGQQVTLSCSPISGHRSVSWYQQTPGQGLQFLFEYFSETQRNKGNFPGRFSGRQFSNSRSEMNVSTLELGDSALYLCASSLRGERLEAFFGQGTRLTVV.

The rearrangement uses TRBV5-4 and TRBJ1-1; no firm D call. The V gene lost 4 bases and the J gene lost 5 bases, with 24 bases spanning the gap. The germline CDR1 and CDR2 sequences are SGHNT and YYREEE (reference sequence). This CDR3 comprises 17 residues. CDR3: CASSPRLSVQVATEAFF. CDR3 coding DNA: TGTGCCAGCAGCCCCAGGCTGTCAGTTCAGGTTGCGACTGAAGCTTTCTTT.

The chain has TRBV7-8 and TRBJ2-1, with no clear D. Trimming shortened V by 0 bases and J by 8 bases, and 14 bases separated the two germline ends. Germline values: CDR1 SGHVS, CDR2 FQNEAQ. The CDR3 is made up of 15 amino acids. The CDR3 nucleotides read TGTGCCAGCAGCTTAGCGGGAAGGGCAGTGGATGAGCAGTTCTTC. Protein sequence: CASSLAGRAVDEQFF.

The count of this clone is one. V gene TRBV19 combines with J gene TRBJ2-1; TRBD1 aligns across 10 bases. CDR3 size: 14 residues. Losses at the gene ends were 4 bases for V and 4 bases for J; bases not matched to a gene: 1. The germline V gene encodes CDR1 LNHDA and CDR2 SQIVND (reference sequence). The chain's CDR3 is CASSRTGGYNEQFF. The CDR3 coding sequence is TGTGCCAGTAGTAGGACAGGGGGTTACAATGAGCAGTTCTTC.

This chain connects TRBV5-1 to TRBJ1-5; no reliable D call. CDR1 is SGHRS, CDR2 YFSETQ, per germline. The CDR3 runs 13 residues. Trimming left V 5 bases short and J 0 bases short, with 6 bases between. The CDR3 spells CASSAYSNQPQHF. In DNA, the CDR3 is TGCGCCAGCAGTGCCTATAGCAATCAGCCCCAGCATTTT. The full variable domain, completed using reference TRBV5-1 and TRBJ1-5, is KAGVTQTPRYLIKTRGQQVTLSCSPISGHRSVSWYQQTPGQGLQFLFEYFSETQRNKGNFPGRFSGRQFSNSRSEMNVSTLELGDSALYLCASSAYSNQPQHFGDGTRLSIL.

This chain connects TRBV19 to TRBJ1-3, with a possible D match to TRBD1 (6 bases). The length of the CDR3 is 14 residues. The germline V gene has CDR1 LNHDA and CDR2 SQIVND (reference sequence). V was trimmed by 3 bases and J by 2 bases, leaving 8 bases between them. The chain's CDR3 is CASSIRGPGNTIYF. In DNA, the CDR3 is TGTGCCAGTAGTATTCGGGGGCCTGGAAACACCATATATTTT. Supplemented by reference TRBV19 and TRBJ1-3, the full variable domain reads DGGITQSPKYLFRKEGQNVTLSCEQNLNHDAMYWYRQDPGQGLRLIYYSQIVNDFQKGDIAEGYSVSREKKESFPLTVTSAQKNPTAFYLCASSIRGPGNTIYFGEGSWLTVV.

This rearrangement joins TRBV7-9 to TRBJ2-5, with a tentative D call TRBD2 (5 bases). The CDR3 consists of 12 residues. The V and J ends lost 8 bases and 1 base respectively, with 8 bases between them. Germline-derived CDR1 and CDR2 are SEHNR and FQNEAQ (reference sequence). Written as DNA, the CDR3 is TGTGCCAGCTCCGGGGTCCAAGAGACCCAGTACTTC. This encodes CASSGVQETQYF.

CDR3: CASSLPAGARDTQYF. CDR3 coding DNA: TGTGCCAGCAGCTTACCAGCGGGGGCGCGGGATACGCAGTATTTT. J is TRBJ2-3 and V is TRBV7-9; TRBD2 matches 8 bases. The V gene's germline CDR1 is SEHNR and CDR2 FQNEAQ (reference sequence). Losses at the gene ends were 2 bases for V and 6 bases for J; bases not matched to a gene: 7. This CDR3 has 15 amino acids. The full variable domain, rest sourced from reference TRBV7-9 and TRBJ2-3, is DTGVSQNPRHKITKRGQNVTFRCDPISEHNRLYWYRQTLGQGPEFLTYFQNEAQLEKSRLLSDRFSAERPKGSFSTLEIQRTEQGDSAMYLCASSLPAGARDTQYFGPGTRLTVL.

In this sample, this clone turned up a few times. The chain uses TRBV9 and TRBJ2-1, with TRBD2 as a possible D gene (5 bases). The CDR3 extends over 16 amino acids. The V end was cut by 3 bases, the J end by 0 bases, with 13 bases between. Germline CDR1 reads SGDLS; CDR2 reads YYNGEE. CDR3 sequence reads: CASSGGLGGSYNEQFF. The CDR3 nucleotides are TGTGCCAGCAGCGGAGGGCTAGGAGGCTCCTACAATGAGCAGTTCTTC.

The genes are TRBV7-2 and TRBJ1-2; tentative D call: TRBD1 (5 bases). The V end lost 5 bases, the J end lost 8 bases, and 18 bases lay between the germline ends. This CDR3 has 14 amino acids. CDR1 is SGHTA, CDR2 FQGNSA, per germline. The CDR3 region has the DNA TGTGCCAGCAGCCCGGGGGAGGTCCTAATCGGCTACACCTTC. This gives the protein CASSPGEVLIGYTF.

The rearrangement links TRBV2 to TRBJ2-3; no firm D call. The CDR3 consists of 13 residues. V was trimmed by 6 bases and J by 0 bases, leaving 7 bases between them. Germline V CDR1 and CDR2: SNHLY, FYNNEI. CDR3 in amino acids: CASRGESTDTQYF. The DNA for the CDR3 is TGTGCCAGCAGAGGCGAAAGCACAGATACGCAGTATTTT.

This sequence joins TRBV6-6 and TRBJ1-1; 7 bases are a match to TRBD1. Trimming cost V 10 bases and J 5 bases; bases outside gene matches: 10. The CDR3 is 13 residues long. Germline CDR1 reads MNHNY; CDR2 reads SVGAGI (reference sequence). This CDR3 is CAIRGDRGTEAFF. The CDR3 nucleotides read TGTGCCATCAGGGGGGATCGGGGGACTGAAGCTTTCTTT.

This chain uses TRBV4-3 with TRBJ2-5, with 9 bases that match TRBD2. CDR1 and CDR2 from the germline V gene are LGHNA and YSLEER. The CDR3 is 15 residues long. After removal of 5 bases from V and 4 bases from J, the junction contained 8 bases not matched to a gene. Written as DNA, the CDR3 is TGCGCCAGCAGCACCCAGTTTAGCGGGGGAGAGACCCAGTACTTC. This sequence encodes CASSTQFSGGETQYF.

V usage is TRBV7-9 and J usage is TRBJ1-3; TRBD1 is a possible D gene (6 bases). V lost 11 bases and J lost 0, with 11 bases in between. The CDR3 extends over 13 amino acids. Germline V gene sequence: CDR1 SEHNR, CDR2 FQNEAQ (reference sequence). The CDR3 region is CAWRGFSGNTIYF. In DNA, the CDR3 is TGTGCCTGGAGGGGGTTCTCTGGAAACACCATATATTTT.

The chain joins TRBV4-1 to TRBJ2-1; 11 bases match TRBD1. Germline V gives CDR1 MGHRA, CDR2 YSYEKL. This CDR3 is 14 amino acids long. Trimming took 2 bases from V and 9 from J; bases not matched to a gene: 3. CDR3 in amino acids: CASSQPGQGGEQFF. The CDR3 coding sequence is TGCGCCAGCAGCCAACCGGGACAGGGGGGTGAGCAGTTCTTC.

The V call is TRBV18, the J call TRBJ2-2, with TRBD2 matching 9 bases. Germline lookup yields CDR1 KGHSH and CDR2 LQKENI. The CDR3 runs 16 residues. Trimming at V came to 2 bases and at J to 4 bases, leaving 5 bases not matched to a gene. The chain's CDR3 is CASSPGTSSFTGELFF. For the CDR3, the DNA is TGTGCCAGCTCACCAGGGACTAGCTCTTTCACCGGGGAGCTGTTTTTT.

This clone occurred a few times. The chain carries TRBV6-5 and TRBJ1-5; 8 nucleotides align to TRBD1. With V trimmed by 6 bases and J by 7 bases, 5 bases remained unmatched. This CDR3 spans 13 amino acids. The germline V gene encodes CDR1 MNHEY and CDR2 SVGAGI. Written as DNA, the CDR3 is TGTGCCAGCAGCCCTGACAGGGGCCAGCCCCAGCATTTT. Protein: CASSPDRGQPQHF.

This chain links TRBV6-5 with TRBJ1-1; no firm D call. V lost 5 bases and J 7 bases, leaving 20 bases between the germline ends. CDR1 MNHEY and CDR2 SVGAGI come from the germline V gene. The CDR3 length is 15 residues. Here the CDR3 reads CASSPNTLLYREAFF. The CDR3 nucleotides are TGTGCCAGCAGTCCGAACACCCTATTATATCGTGAAGCTTTCTTT.

The V gene is TRBV27, the J gene TRBJ1-1; D may be TRBD1 (5 bases). V was shortened by 5 bases and J by 6 bases, with 16 bases between the two germline ends. The CDR3 contains 14 residues. Germline assignment: CDR1 MNHEY and CDR2 SMNVEV (reference sequence). The CDR3 DNA reads TGTGCCAGCAGTCCGAGACAGTACGTAGCTGAAGCTTTCTTT. Translation: CASSPRQYVAEAFF.